This TCR beta chain came from a study of shared clonotypes between healthy human individuals. Positively selected for CCR7, the CD45RO-negative cells used as naive CD8 cells excluded terminally differentiated effector memory CD45RA+ cells. Per sorted-subset replicate PCR, input was about 180 ng DNA, representing tens of thousands of T cell genomes. Sequencing was performed with immunoSEQ multiplex PCR; in TCRdb, only in-frame clones are kept and a portion is missing. The sample has about 2 million clones, approximately 95% seen once. A note on this clone: Its target is unknown.

General observations from the study: Of the naive CD4 clonotypes, about 5.4% were shared across several donors. Among non-shared clonotypes, generation probabilities were lower than among those shared by all four donors. Across subsets, estimated richness was generally greater for naive than for memory populations.

Sequencing used naive CD8+ T cells sorted from blood. The clonotype comes from a man between 18 and 29 years old in good health.

CDR3 sequence (DNA): TGTGCCAGCAGTGATAATGAGCTAGCGGGAGGATCCTACGAGCAGTACTTC. This gives the protein CASSDNELAGGSYEQYF. J is TRBJ2-7 and V is TRBV2, with 11 bases identical to TRBD2. Germline V gene data show CDR1 as SNHLY and CDR2 as FYNNEI. CDR3 length: 17 amino acids. The trim removed 3 bases at V and 1 base at J, leaving 8 bases unmatched. The entire variable domain, with the rest obtained from reference TRBV2 and TRBJ2-7, is as follows: EPEVTQTPSHQVTQMGQEVILRCVPISNHLYFYWYRQILGQKVEFLVSFYNNEISEKSEIFDDQFSVERPDGSNFTLKIRSTKLEDSAMYFCASSDNELAGGSYEQYFGPGTRLTVT.